This T cell receptor beta chain is from a study of long-term antiretroviral therapy in people with HIV. Whole-study context: A decade or so separates the oldest specimens from the later 2015 immediate-ART recommendation.

Comments on this clone: Its cognate antigen is unknown.

Study-wide points: Pre-ART clonal expansions dominated every time point's repertoire. Increased diversity was seen after ART, yet it remained lower than in transplant donor controls.

Survey-level immunoSEQ v3.0 assays were run. It was 40,000-50,000 T-cell genomes per sample that sequencing targeted. Some clones are missing from TCRdb's copy, which holds only in-frame ones; the method was immunoSEQ multiplex PCR. The sample consists of 25,000 to 30,000 clones, about 87% of them appearing once. Specimen: unsorted PBMCs, collected 3.2 years before starting antiretroviral therapy. The clonotype was recovered from a man aged 50-60 years with HIV.

The CDR3 DNA sequence: TGCGCCAGCAGCTTGGAACAGCTCTATGGCTACACCTTC. Its protein is CASSLEQLYGYTF. This chain links TRBV5-1 with TRBJ1-2; D remains unclear. V was cut by 0 bases and J by 4 bases, with 7 bases left in between. This CDR3 has 13 amino acids. CDR1 is SGHRS, CDR2 YFSETQ, per germline. The whole variable domain, filled in from reference TRBV5-1 and TRBJ1-2, reads KAGVTQTPRYLIKTRGQQVTLSCSPISGHRSVSWYQQTPGQGLQFLFEYFSETQRNKGNFPGRFSGRQFSNSRSEMNVSTLELGDSALYLCASSLEQLYGYTFGSGTRLTVV.